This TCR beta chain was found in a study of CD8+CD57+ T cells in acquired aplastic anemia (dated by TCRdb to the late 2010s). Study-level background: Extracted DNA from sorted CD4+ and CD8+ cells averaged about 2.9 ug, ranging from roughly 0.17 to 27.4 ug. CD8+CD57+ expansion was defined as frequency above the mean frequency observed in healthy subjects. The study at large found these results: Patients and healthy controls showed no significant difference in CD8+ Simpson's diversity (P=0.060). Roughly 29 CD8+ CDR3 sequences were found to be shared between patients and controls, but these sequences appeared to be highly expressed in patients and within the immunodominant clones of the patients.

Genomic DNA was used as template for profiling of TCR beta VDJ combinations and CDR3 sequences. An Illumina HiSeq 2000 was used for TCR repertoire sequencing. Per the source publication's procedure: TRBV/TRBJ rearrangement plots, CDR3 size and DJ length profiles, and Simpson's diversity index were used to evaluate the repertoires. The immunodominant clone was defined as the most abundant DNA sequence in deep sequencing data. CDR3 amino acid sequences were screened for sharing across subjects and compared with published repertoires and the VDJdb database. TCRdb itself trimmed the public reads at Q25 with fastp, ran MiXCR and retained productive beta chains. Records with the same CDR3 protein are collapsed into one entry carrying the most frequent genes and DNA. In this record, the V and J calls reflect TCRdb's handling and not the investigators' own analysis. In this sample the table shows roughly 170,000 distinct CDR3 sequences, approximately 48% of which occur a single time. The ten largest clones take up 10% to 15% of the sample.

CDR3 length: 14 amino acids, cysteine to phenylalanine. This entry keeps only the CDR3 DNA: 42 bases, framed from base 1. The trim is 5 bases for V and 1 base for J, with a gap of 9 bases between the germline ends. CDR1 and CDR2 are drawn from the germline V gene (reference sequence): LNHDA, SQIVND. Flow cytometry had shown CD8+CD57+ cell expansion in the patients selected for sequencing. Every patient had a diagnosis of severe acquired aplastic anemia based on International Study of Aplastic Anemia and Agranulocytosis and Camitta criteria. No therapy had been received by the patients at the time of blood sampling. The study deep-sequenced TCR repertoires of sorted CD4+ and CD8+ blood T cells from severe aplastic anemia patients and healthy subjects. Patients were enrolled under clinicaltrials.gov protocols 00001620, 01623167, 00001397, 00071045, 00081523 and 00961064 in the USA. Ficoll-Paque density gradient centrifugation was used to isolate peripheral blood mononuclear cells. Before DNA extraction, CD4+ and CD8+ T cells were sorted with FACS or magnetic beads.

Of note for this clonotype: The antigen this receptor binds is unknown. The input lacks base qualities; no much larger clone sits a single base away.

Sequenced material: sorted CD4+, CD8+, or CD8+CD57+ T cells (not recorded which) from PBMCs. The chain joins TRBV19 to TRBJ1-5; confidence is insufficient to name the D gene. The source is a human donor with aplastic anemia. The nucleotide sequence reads TGTGCCAGTAGTTTTTATAGCAGCAATCAGCCCCAGCATTTT. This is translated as CASSFYSSNQPQHF. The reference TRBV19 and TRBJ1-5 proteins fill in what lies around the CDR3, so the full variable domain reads DGGITQSPKYLFRKEGQNVTLSCEQNLNHDAMYWYRQDPGQGLRLIYYSQIVNDFQKGDIAEGYSVSREKKESFPLTVTSAQKNPTAFYLCASSFYSSNQPQHFGDGTRLSIL.